This T cell receptor beta chain is drawn from a study of T-cell reconstitution after alpha-beta-depleted transplantation in children. Study-level findings and limits: Roughly two months post-transplant, alpha-beta T cells reportedly originated from several hundred graft clones that had expanded. When one year had passed after transplant, most T-cell counts and diversity came from newly produced T cells.

There are 16 residues in the CDR3. V dropped 1 base and J dropped 4; count of bases not matched to a gene: 6. CDR1 SGHDT and CDR2 YYEEEE come from the germline V gene. Unique molecular identifiers were built into the TCRbeta library. TCRdb re-derived calls from the PCR reads in MiXCR, one entry per CDR3 protein. The table shows approximately 980,000 distinct CDR3 sequences, with less than 30% occurring only once. About this clonotype itself: Its antigen is unidentified.

The sequencing used PBMCs, mostly from graft donor cells, collected 360 days after TCRalphabeta/CD19-depleted stem cell transplant. The chain is built from TRBV5-6 and TRBJ2-1, with 9 bases identical to TRBD1. This clonotype was sampled from a boy under two years old who had a stem cell transplant for SCID, so the T cells may come from the graft donor. The CDR3 loop reads CASSLSGTGIYNEQFF. The CDR3 bases are TGTGCCAGCAGCTTGTCCGGGACAGGGATTTACAATGAGCAGTTCTTC.